Shown below are 27 T cell receptor beta chains from a single sample sequenced in a study of cytomegalovirus exposure and HLA in healthy donors. Using immunoSEQ multiplex PCR, the repertoire was profiled, and TCRdb retains in-frame clones only, with some absent. The table records 150,000 to 200,000 clones, roughly 80% of them present only once. Material for sequencing was PBMCs. These receptors were collected from a man aged 18 to 29 in good health and CMV-seropositive.

This chain joins TRBV29-1 and TRBJ2-5; 8 bases line up with TRBD1. V lost 7 bases to trimming and J lost 5 bases; unmatched junction nucleotides: 9. In germline, CDR1 is SQVTM, CDR2 ANQGSEA. This CDR3 has 13 residues. The DNA for the CDR3 is TGCAGCGCGGATTCAGGGGGCGAGGAGACCCAGTACTTC. Encoded protein: CSADSGGEETQYF. The variable domain in full, with the rest retrieved from reference TRBV29-1 and TRBJ2-5, is SAVISQKPSRDICQRGTSLTIQCQVDSQVTMMFWYRQQPGQSLTLIATANQGSEATYESGFVIDKFPISRPNLTFSTLTVSNMSPEDSSIYLCSADSGGEETQYFGPGTRLLVL.

The rearrangement joins TRBV27 to TRBJ2-1; TRBD2 matches 11 bases. Trimming removed 0 bases from V and 7 bases from J; junction bases left unmatched: 5. The CDR3 consists of 16 residues. From germline, CDR1 is MNHEY and CDR2 SMNVEV (reference sequence). As DNA, the CDR3 is TGTGCCAGCAGTTTATCGAAGGGACTAGCGGAGAATGAGCAGTTCTTC. It specifies CASSLSKGLAENEQFF.

The chain has TRBV10-3 and TRBJ2-2; no clear D gene. With 2 bases removed from V and 7 bases from J, the gap between germline ends came to 11 bases. The CDR3 runs to 14 residues. Germline CDR1 ENHRY, CDR2 SYGVKD. CDR3 sequence (DNA): TGTGCCATCAGTGAGATCAAGAGTTTCGGGGAGCTGTTTTTT. Its translation is CAISEIKSFGELFF.

The V call is TRBV19, the J call TRBJ2-2; 7 nucleotides match TRBD1. The CDR3 length is 17 residues. V lost 9 bases, J lost 2 bases, and 15 bases stayed unmatched. The V gene's germline CDR1 is LNHDA and CDR2 SQIVND (reference sequence). CDR3 sequence: CASPRMGTELNTGELFF. The CDR3 bases are TGTGCCAGCCCGAGAATGGGGACAGAGCTCAACACCGGGGAGCTGTTTTTT.

The chain is built from TRBV2 and TRBJ1-1; TRBD1 might be the D (6 bases). This CDR3 is built from 14 residues. Germline CDR1 and CDR2: SNHLY and FYNNEI. The V gene lost 4 bases and the J gene lost 5 bases, with 14 bases spanning the gap. This CDR3 reads CASSVGGAGTEAFF. The CDR3 nucleotides are TGTGCCAGCAGTGTTGGGGGGGCAGGGACTGAAGCTTTCTTT.

This chain connects TRBV7-9 to TRBJ2-7; D is undetermined. Germline V gene lookup returns CDR1 SEHNR and CDR2 FQNEAQ (reference sequence). V was pared by 1 base and J by 3 bases, with 7 bases between. The CDR3 extends over 13 amino acids. In DNA form, the CDR3 reads TGTGCCAGCAGCTTAGGACAAGACTACGAGCAGTACTTC. Translated: CASSLGQDYEQYF.

The chain links TRBV5-1 to TRBJ2-7, with unresolved D. V was trimmed by 2 bases and J by 5 bases, leaving 17 bases between them. Germline lookup yields CDR1 SGHRS and CDR2 YFSETQ. This CDR3 region has 15 residues. CDR3 in amino acids: CASSFGDSGSDEQYF. The CDR3 nucleotides are TGCGCCAGCAGCTTCGGAGACTCCGGTAGTGACGAGCAGTACTTC.

In the case of this clone: At one end, the junction sequence differs from germline, possibly due to a read error. The rearrangement links TRBV10-1 to TRBJ1-2, with no clear D. Germline assignment: CDR1 WNHNN and CDR2 SYGVQD (reference sequence). This CDR3 contains 8 residues. The CDR3 spells CASSGPAF. CDR3 DNA sequence: TGCGCCAGCAGTGGTCCGGCCTTC.

This clone was recorded a few times. V and J are TRBV19 and TRBJ2-1; weak D call: TRBD1 (5 bases). V shed 6 bases and J shed 5 bases, with 17 bases lying between them. CDR1 is LNHDA, CDR2 SQIVND, per germline (reference sequence). CDR3 size: 15 residues. CDR3 nucleotide sequence: TGTGCCAGTAGGCCTCTAGGGGTCCGGGACAATGAGCAGTTCTTC. Protein product: CASRPLGVRDNEQFF.

With respect to this clone: Other nucleotide sequences in the sample specify the same CDR3. V usage is TRBV5-4 and J usage is TRBJ2-5; D gene uncertain. The CDR3 is 12 residues long. Germline V gene sequence: CDR1 SGHNT, CDR2 YYREEE (reference sequence). Trimming pared 0 bases from V and 5 bases from J, leaving 5 bases between. The CDR3 loop is CASSLAFETQYF. The CDR3 bases are TGTGCCAGCAGCTTGGCATTTGAGACCCAGTACTTC.

This clone showed up just once. The CDR3: CASSPLKTTNEQYF. CDR3 nucleotides: TGCGCCAGCAGTCCCCTAAAAACTACTAACGAGCAGTACTTC. This chain uses TRBV10-1 with TRBJ2-7, with D unresolved. The CDR3 is made up of 14 amino acids. Germline CDR1 reads WNHNN; CDR2 reads SYGVQD (reference sequence). The V gene lost 5 bases and the J gene lost 5 bases, with 16 bases spanning the gap.

The gene calls are TRBV27 and TRBJ2-7; 8 positions match TRBD2. The CDR3 has 14 amino acids. Germline lookup yields CDR1 MNHEY and CDR2 SMNVEV (reference sequence). V shed 5 bases, J shed 1 base, and the junction held 4 bases outside the gene matches. This CDR3 is CASSISGTSYEQYF. The DNA of the CDR3 is TGTGCCAGCAGTATTAGCGGGACGTCCTACGAGCAGTACTTC.

The gene calls are TRBV10-3 and TRBJ1-1; 7 bases are shared with TRBD1. The CDR3 totals 15 residues. The germline CDR1 and CDR2 sequences are ENHRY and SYGVKD. The V segment lost 8 bases and the J segment 1 base; nucleotides outside the gene matches: 10. The CDR3 loop is CAIGELTGQNTEAFF. CDR3 coding DNA: TGTGCCATCGGGGAGTTGACAGGGCAGAACACTGAAGCTTTCTTT.

The chain has TRBV4-2 and TRBJ2-1, with 10 bases identical to TRBD2. The length of the CDR3 is 16 residues. Germline-derived CDR1 and CDR2 are LGHNA and YNFKEQ. Losses at the gene ends were 2 bases for V and 6 bases for J; bases not matched to a gene: 7. The CDR3 DNA follows: TGTGCCAGCAGCCAATTAAGTAGCGGGAGGACCAATGAGCAGTTCTTC. Protein: CASSQLSSGRTNEQFF.

The chain employs TRBV5-1 and TRBJ2-7; a possible D gene is TRBD1 (5 bases). The V and J ends lost 0 bases and 0 bases respectively, with 10 bases between them. Per germline, CDR1 SGHRS and CDR2 YFSETQ. This CDR3 is 15 amino acids long. Written as DNA, the CDR3 is TGCGCCAGCAGCTTGGGACAGCCCGACTCCTACGAGCAGTACTTC. Translation: CASSLGQPDSYEQYF.

The genes are TRBV27 and TRBJ1-1; 12 bases align to TRBD1. The germline gives CDR1 MNHEY, CDR2 SMNVEV (reference sequence). The V and J ends lost 8 bases and 11 bases, in that order; junction bases with no gene match: 9. The CDR3 totals 13 residues. The CDR3 DNA sequence: TGTGCCAGCCGAAAGGGACAGGGGGCGGGTGCTTTCTTT. This sequence encodes CASRKGQGAGAFF.

The genes are TRBV6-6 and TRBJ1-3; 7 nucleotides match TRBD1. This CDR3 has 14 residues. Germline V gene lookup returns CDR1 MNHNY and CDR2 SVGAGI (reference sequence). Trimming took 5 bases from V and 5 from J; bases not matched to a gene: 6. The CDR3 DNA follows: TGTGCCAGCAGTCCAGGGACAGCCCGAAACACCATATATTTT. Translation: CASSPGTARNTIYF.

This clone was detected a few times. The CDR3 DNA is TGTGCCAGTAGTCCCGACAGAGCCTATGGCTACACCTTC. Encoded protein: CASSPDRAYGYTF. This chain uses TRBV19 with TRBJ1-2; tentatively, D is TRBD1 (5 bases). Germline values: CDR1 LNHDA, CDR2 SQIVND (reference sequence). This CDR3 is 13 amino acids long. The V gene lost 5 bases and the J gene lost 4 bases, with 11 bases spanning the gap.

The chain has TRBV6-6 and TRBJ1-1; possibly TRBD1 for D (5 bases). Between the trimmed V and J ends, which lost 2 bases and 7 bases, there was a span of 8 bases. Germline CDR1 is MNHNY and CDR2 is SVGAGI (reference sequence). This CDR3 is built from 12 residues. For the CDR3, the DNA is TGTGCCAGCAGTTACGGTGACAGTGAAGCTTTCTTT. This translates into CASSYGDSEAFF.

The chain is built from TRBV14 and TRBJ1-2, with a tentative D call TRBD1 (5 bases). The V and J ends lost 1 base and 9 bases respectively, with 12 bases between them. Germline CDR1 is SGHDN and CDR2 is FVKESK. The CDR3 spans 13 residues. The CDR3 DNA is TGTGCCAGCAGCCAAGGGGGACTAACGAGCTACACCTTC. This gives the protein CASSQGGLTSYTF.

The chain recombines TRBV6-6 with TRBJ1-2; TRBD1 matches at 7 bases. The J segment lost 3 bases and the V segment lost 6 bases, leaving 7 bases of the junction unmatched. This CDR3 is built from 14 residues. Per germline, CDR1 MNHNY and CDR2 SVGAGI (reference sequence). This CDR3 is CASRQQGLDYGYTF. Written as DNA, the CDR3 is TGTGCCAGCAGACAACAGGGGTTGGACTATGGCTACACCTTC.

This chain connects TRBV27 to TRBJ1-5; 8 bases line up with TRBD1. This CDR3 contains 15 residues. J gave up 3 bases and V 3 bases, and 4 bases lay outside the gene matches. CDR1 MNHEY and CDR2 SMNVEV come from the germline V gene (reference sequence). CDR3 sequence (DNA): TGTGCCAGCAGTTTTGACAGGGGCAACAATCAGCCCCAGCATTTT. Residues: CASSFDRGNNQPQHF.

This clone appeared a few times. V usage is TRBV10-3 and J usage is TRBJ2-1; 14 bases are shared with TRBD2. The CDR3 runs 14 residues. V was pared by 10 bases and J by 7 bases, with 6 bases of the junction left unmatched. Germline-derived CDR1 and CDR2 are ENHRY and SYGVKD. CDR3 sequence: CASKGTSGRNEQFF. CDR3 nucleotide sequence: TGTGCCAGCAAAGGGACTAGCGGGAGAAATGAGCAGTTCTTC.

Concerning this clone itself: Other DNA sequences in this sample translate to the same CDR3. The gene calls are TRBV19 and TRBJ1-5; D gene ambiguous. CDR1 and CDR2 from the germline V gene are LNHDA and SQIVND (reference sequence). The CDR3 spans 12 residues. V was clipped by 1 base and J by 7 bases, with 5 bases between them. CDR3 DNA sequence: TGTGCCAGTAGTATAGGAGGACAGCCCCAGCATTTT. Amino acids: CASSIGGQPQHF.

The chain combines TRBV5-6 with TRBJ2-1; D is ambiguous. The germline gives CDR1 SGHDT, CDR2 YYEEEE. This CDR3 contains 14 residues. Between the trimmed V and J ends, which lost 1 base and 4 bases, there was a span of 9 bases. Here the CDR3 reads CASSLRFGYNEQFF. In DNA form, the CDR3 reads TGTGCCAGCAGCTTGCGTTTCGGGTACAATGAGCAGTTCTTC. The whole variable domain, filled in from reference TRBV5-6 and TRBJ2-1, reads DAGVTQSPTHLIKTRGQQVTLRCSPKSGHDTVSWYQQALGQGPQFIFQYYEEEERQRGNFPDRFSGHQFPNYSSELNVNALLLGDSALYLCASSLRFGYNEQFFGPGTRLTVL.

The chain employs TRBV5-4 and TRBJ2-7; 8 bases are a match to TRBD1. After removal of 4 bases from V and 6 bases from J, the junction contained 6 bases not matched to a gene. Germline CDR1 SGHNT, CDR2 YYREEE (reference sequence). The CDR3 sequence is 13 residues long. The CDR3 bases are TGTGCCAGCAGCAAACCCACAGGGGGCGAGCAGTACTTC. As protein: CASSKPTGGEQYF.

This clone showed up just once. The rearrangement links TRBV5-4 to TRBJ2-3; the match to TRBD2 covers 9 bases. CDR3 length: 16 amino acids. V trimming: 6 bases; J trimming: 2 bases; junction bases outside the gene matches: 10. Germline-derived CDR1 and CDR2 are SGHNT and YYREEE (reference sequence). The CDR3 bases are TGTGCCAGCACCGAACTAGCGGGCCGCTACACAGATACGCAGTATTTT. This sequence encodes CASTELAGRYTDTQYF.